This TCR beta chain was identified in a study of T-cell memory formation after mild COVID-19. Regarding the study as a whole: Day 15 to 85 contracting clones showed balanced CD4/CD8; day 15 to 37 expanders favored CD4+.

Germline CDR1 SGHRS, CDR2 YFSETQ. This CDR3 comprises 13 residues. Losses at the gene ends were 4 bases for V and 8 bases for J; bases not matched to a gene: 8. Constant-segment-primed 5'RACE gave TCR alpha and TCR beta cDNA libraries with sample barcodes and UMIs. TCRdb re-analysed the 5' RACE reads in MiXCR, keeping a single row per CDR3 protein. This sample has about 250,000 distinct CDR3 sequences, with about 17% found just once. The table lists this clonotype with many counts. Its antigen is unidentified. The source of this sequence is a man younger than 30 who had mild COVID-19 (a few samples of this study predate the infection). Cell type and time point are not known. The chain couples TRBV5-1 to TRBJ1-1; 7 nucleotides align to TRBD1. Sample: PBMCs or a T cell subset sorted from them (not recorded which). CDR3 sequence reads: CASSPQGGSEAFF. CDR3 nucleotides: TGCGCCAGCAGCCCTCAGGGGGGGAGCGAAGCTTTCTTT.